The clone carrying this TCR beta chain is judged medium-sized (0.01 to 0.1%). No antigen is known for it. This sample stems from a study of HIV-infected patients and healthy controls. All unsorted peripheral T cells were captured because whole blood was used without fractionation. Alpha and beta constant-region primers primed reverse transcription of approximately 500 ng RNA. Each of the alpha and beta chains got its own library through chain-specific third strand synthesis with indices. Each CDR3 protein is one row after TCRdb ran MiXCR on the 5' RACE reads. This table holds about 5,500 distinct CDR3 sequences, about 8.2% found once. Study-level points and caveats: Compared with controls, mean Gini indices were significantly raised in HIV-infected repertoires, possibly indicating oligoclonality. During therapy, HIV-associated CDR3s fell significantly in frequency, while CMV-associated CDR3s did not change significantly.

The sequencing here drew on blood, taken before antiretroviral therapy. The receptor's source is an adult with HIV infection.

In DNA, the CDR3 is TGTGCCAGCAGCCAAGGACTAGCGGGGGCCCAAGAGACCCAGTACTTC. Encoded protein: CASSQGLAGAQETQYF. V usage is TRBV3-1 and J usage is TRBJ2-5; 12 bases fit TRBD2. The V and J ends lost 1 base and 1 base, in that order; junction bases with no gene match: 1. Germline V gene sequence: CDR1 LGHDT, CDR2 YNNKEL (reference sequence). The CDR3 length is 16 residues.